This is a list of T cell receptor beta chains from one sample in a study of identical twins. TCRdb redid the calling of the 5' RACE reads with MiXCR, one entry per CDR3 protein. The data show 540,000 or so distinct CDR3 sequences, about a fifth seen once. A further study also used this sample, focusing on yellow fever vaccine responses in identical twins.

Material: CD4+ T cells sorted from blood. The receptors originated from a woman between 18 and 29 years old in good health. The CDR3 runs from the conserved cysteine through the conserved F or W. A D gene is named only where the DNA matches it firmly. Rows give clone size only sometimes, using once, few, many, or a class for an expanded clone.

J gene | clone size | D gene | V gene | CDR3 protein | CDR3 DNA
TRBJ1-1 | few | TRBD1 | TRBV4-1 | CASSPLQGAGNTEAFF | TGCGCCAGCAGCCCCCTCCAGGGGGCGGGAAACACTGAAGCTTTCTTT
TRBJ1-5 | once | NA | TRBV4-2 | CASSQASDSNQPQHF | TGTGCCAGCAGCCAGGCCAGTGATAGCAATCAGCCCCAGCATTTT
TRBJ2-3 | once | TRBD2 | TRBV6-1 | CASRDSGGPDTQYF | TGTGCCAGCAGAGATAGCGGGGGGCCTGATACGCAGTATTTT
TRBJ2-3 | few | NA | TRBV7-9 | CASSEGRLTDTQYF | TGTGCCAGCAGCGAGGGACGACTCACAGATACGCAGTATTTT
TRBJ2-2 | NA | TRBD2 | TRBV15 | CATSRNLAAGGELFF | TGTGCCACCAGCAGAAACCTAGCGGCGGGCGGGGAGCTGTTTTTT
TRBJ1-2 | many | TRBD1 | TRBV20-1 | CSARGAGGGFYDGYTF | TGCAGTGCTAGAGGGGCAGGGGGCGGCTTTTATGATGGCTACACCTTC
TRBJ2-7 | few | TRBD2 | TRBV10-3 | CATGTSGLSEQYF | TGTGCCACCGGGACTAGCGGGTTGAGCGAGCAGTACTTC
TRBJ2-5 | NA | TRBD2 | TRBV18 | CASSLTGTSAETQYF | TGTGCCAGCTCACTCACGGGGACTAGCGCTGAGACCCAGTACTTC
TRBJ2-1 | NA | TRBD2 | TRBV4-1 | CANSQYSGGAISNEQFF | TGCGCCAACAGCCAGTATAGCGGGGGGGCAATCTCGAATGAGCAGTTCTTC
TRBJ1-2 | NA | TRBD1 | TRBV11-2 | CASSHRRDRAPWNYGYTF | TGTGCCAGCAGTCATCGCCGGGACAGGGCCCCTTGGAACTATGGCTACACCTTC
TRBJ2-5 | NA | TRBD1 | TRBV19 | CASSMGQQETQYF | TGTGCCAGTAGTATGGGACAGCAAGAGACCCAGTACTTC
TRBJ2-1 | NA | TRBD2 | TRBV28 | CASSLVRSSGRDEQFF | TGTGCCAGCAGTTTAGTGAGGAGTAGCGGGAGGGATGAGCAGTTCTTC
TRBJ2-1 | NA | TRBD2 | TRBV12-3/TRBV12-4 | CASSLRDTSGSGNEQFF | TGTGCCAGCAGTTTACGGGACACTAGCGGGAGTGGGAATGAGCAGTTCTTC
TRBJ2-2 | NA | NA | TRBV5-1 | CASSLGTGTNTGELFF | TGCGCCAGCAGCTTGGGGACCGGGACGAACACCGGGGAGCTGTTTTTT
TRBJ2-3 | few | NA | TRBV6-5 | CASIRTYTSTDTQYF | TGTGCCAGCATTAGGACTTACACTAGCACAGATACGCAGTATTTT
TRBJ1-2 | few | TRBD1 | TRBV12-3/TRBV12-4 | CASSFDREGYGYTF | TGTGCCAGCAGTTTCGACAGGGAGGGTTATGGCTACACCTTC
TRBJ2-2 | NA | TRBD2 | TRBV20-1 | CSARKGFSGRAYTGELFF | TGCAGTGCTAGAAAGGGATTTAGCGGGAGGGCCTACACCGGGGAGCTGTTTTTT
TRBJ2-1 | few | NA | TRBV15 | CATSREGGSYNEQFF | TGTGCCACCAGCAGAGAGGGAGGCTCCTACAATGAGCAGTTCTTC
TRBJ1-1 | NA | NA | TRBV20-1 | CSATTEFTEAFF | TGCAGTGCTACCACAGAATTTACTGAAGCTTTCTTT
TRBJ2-7 | NA | NA | TRBV2 | CASSETRAKSSYEQYF | TGTGCCAGCAGTGAAACTAGGGCAAAGAGCTCCTACGAGCAGTACTTC
TRBJ1-3 | few | NA | TRBV7-9 | CASSPSGTINTIYF | TGTGCCAGCAGCCCATCCGGGACTATAAACACCATATATTTT
TRBJ1-3 | NA | NA | TRBV2 | CASSVGVDTIYF | TGTGCCAGCAGTGTGGGTGTGGACACCATATATTTT
TRBJ2-3 | few | TRBD2 | TRBV3-1 | CASSRRASGARTDTQYF | TGTGCCAGCAGCCGGAGAGCTAGCGGGGCCCGCACAGATACGCAGTATTTT
TRBJ1-5 | few | TRBD1 | TRBV12-3/TRBV12-4 | CASSQGQGAMQPQHF | TGTGCCAGCAGCCAAGGACAGGGGGCTATGCAGCCCCAGCATTTT
TRBJ2-1 | NA | TRBD2 | TRBV20-1 | CSARVTSGIMGEQFF | TGCAGTGCTAGAGTAACTAGCGGGATTATGGGTGAGCAGTTCTTC
TRBJ1-2 | few | NA | TRBV11-2 | CASSFSNSNYGYTF | TGTGCCAGCAGCTTCAGTAATAGCAACTATGGCTACACCTTC
TRBJ2-7 | NA | NA | TRBV6-5 | CASSYGSSSSYEQYF | TGTGCCAGCAGTTATGGATCCTCGAGCTCCTACGAGCAGTACTTC
TRBJ2-1 | many | NA | TRBV20-1 | CSARDKTYNEQFF | TGCAGTGCTAGGGACAAGACCTACAATGAGCAGTTCTTC
TRBJ2-1 | NA | NA | TRBV3-1 | CASSARRDWAYNEQFF | TGTGCCAGCAGCGCCCGCCGGGACTGGGCCTACAATGAGCAGTTCTTC
TRBJ2-7 | few | NA | TRBV5-1 | CASSSDDQQYF | TGCGCCAGCAGCTCGGACGACCAGCAGTACTTC
TRBJ2-2 | few | TRBD2 | TRBV5-1 | CASSGKAGANTGELFF | TGCGCCAGCAGCGGGAAAGCGGGGGCGAACACCGGGGAGCTGTTTTTT
TRBJ1-5 | NA | NA | TRBV3-1 | CASSQVAGFDQPQHF | TGTGCCAGCAGCCAAGTGGCAGGGTTCGATCAGCCCCAGCATTTT
TRBJ2-3 | NA | TRBD2 | TRBV10-3 | CAIRSGGLTSTDTQYF | TGTGCCATCAGATCGGGGGGTCTAACTAGCACAGATACGCAGTATTTT
TRBJ2-1 | NA | TRBD1 | TRBV20-1 | CCARDMGGQGAGEQFF | TGCTGTGCTAGAGATATGGGGGGACAGGGGGCGGGTGAGCAGTTCTTC
TRBJ2-5 | NA | TRBD1 | TRBV5-1 | CASSLDRVQETQYF | TGCGCCAGCAGCCTCGACAGGGTCCAGGAGACCCAGTACTTC
TRBJ1-3 | NA | NA | TRBV2 | CASSEGRNSGNTIYF | TGTGCCAGCAGTGAAGGAAGGAACTCTGGAAACACCATATATTTT
TRBJ1-6 | few | NA | TRBV5-4 | CASSGGRNSPLHF | TGTGCCAGCAGCGGTGGGCGGAATTCACCCCTCCACTTT
TRBJ2-3 | NA | TRBD1 | TRBV20-1 | CSARGTGGITDTQYF | TGCAGTGCTCGAGGGACAGGGGGCATAACAGATACGCAGTATTTT